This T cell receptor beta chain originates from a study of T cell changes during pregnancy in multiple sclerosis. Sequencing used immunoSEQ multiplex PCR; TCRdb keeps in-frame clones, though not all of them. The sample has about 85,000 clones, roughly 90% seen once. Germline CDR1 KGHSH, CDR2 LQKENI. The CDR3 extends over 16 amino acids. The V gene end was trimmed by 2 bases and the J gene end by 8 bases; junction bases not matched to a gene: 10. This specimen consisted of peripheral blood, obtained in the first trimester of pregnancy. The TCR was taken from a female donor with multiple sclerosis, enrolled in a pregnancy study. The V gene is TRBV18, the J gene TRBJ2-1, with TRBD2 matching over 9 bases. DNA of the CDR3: TGTGCCAGCTCACCAAAAGCGGGAGGTGTCGCATATGAGCAGTTCTTC. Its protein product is CASSPKAGGVAYEQFF.